This T cell receptor beta chain was sequenced in a study of CD8 T cells in Susac syndrome. Reverse transcription of 0.5 to 1 ug RNA was performed with random hexamers. Multiplex immunoSEQ PCR targeted 54 Vbeta and 13 Jbeta TCR beta segments. MiXCR, run by TCRdb on the immunoSEQ multiplex PCR reads, gives a single entry per CDR3 protein. The table records 160,000 or so distinct CDR3 sequences, roughly 94% of them present only once. CDR3 length equals 16 residues. The germline gives CDR1 MDHEN, CDR2 SYDVKM. V trimming: 5 bases; J trimming: 2 bases; junction bases outside the gene matches: 4. TCR beta was sequenced from blood CD8+ and CD4+ T cells.

This receptor was identified in a human donor in good health. Sequencing was performed on CD4+ T cells from PBMCs. The rearrangement links TRBV28 to TRBJ2-7; 15 positions match TRBD2. In DNA form, the CDR3 reads TGTGCCAGCAGTCCCGGGACTAGCGGGAGGACCTACGAGCAGTACTTC. Residues: CASSPGTSGRTYEQYF.